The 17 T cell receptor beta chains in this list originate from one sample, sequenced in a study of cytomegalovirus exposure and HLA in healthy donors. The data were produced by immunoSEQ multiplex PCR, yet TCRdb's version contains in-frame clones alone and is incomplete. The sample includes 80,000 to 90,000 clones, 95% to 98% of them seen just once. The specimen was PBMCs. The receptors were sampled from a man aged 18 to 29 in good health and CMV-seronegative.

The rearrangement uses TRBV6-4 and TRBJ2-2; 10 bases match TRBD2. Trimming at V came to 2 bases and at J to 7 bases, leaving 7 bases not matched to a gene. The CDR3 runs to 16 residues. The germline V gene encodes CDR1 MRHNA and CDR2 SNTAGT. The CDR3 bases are TGTGCCAGCAGTGACGGGCTAGCGGGAGATCACGGGGAGCTGTTTTTT. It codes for CASSDGLAGDHGELFF.

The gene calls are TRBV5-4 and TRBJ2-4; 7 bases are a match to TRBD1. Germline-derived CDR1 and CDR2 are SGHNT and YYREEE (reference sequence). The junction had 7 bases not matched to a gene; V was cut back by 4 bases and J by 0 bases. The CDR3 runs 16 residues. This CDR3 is CASSQTGSIAKNIQYF. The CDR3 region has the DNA TGTGCCAGCAGCCAGACAGGGTCTATAGCCAAAAACATTCAGTACTTC.

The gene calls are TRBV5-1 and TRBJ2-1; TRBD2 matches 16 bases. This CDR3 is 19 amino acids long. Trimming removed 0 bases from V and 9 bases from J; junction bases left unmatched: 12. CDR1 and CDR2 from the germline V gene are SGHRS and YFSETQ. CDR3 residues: CASSLGSRGLAGGPGEQFF. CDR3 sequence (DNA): TGCGCCAGCAGCTTGGGTTCCAGGGGACTAGCGGGAGGGCCCGGTGAGCAGTTCTTC.

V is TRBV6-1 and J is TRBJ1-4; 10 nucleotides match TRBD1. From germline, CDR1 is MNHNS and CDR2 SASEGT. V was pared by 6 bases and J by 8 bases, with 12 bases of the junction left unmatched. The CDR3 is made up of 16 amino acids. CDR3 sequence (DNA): TGTGCCAGCAGGGAAAGGGGGACAGGGGTTCGCGAAAAACTGTTTTTT. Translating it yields CASRERGTGVREKLFF.

This CDR3 is CASRSTGLRNTEAFF. The CDR3 DNA follows: TGTGCCAGCAGATCTACGGGACTCCGGAACACTGAAGCTTTCTTT. The rearrangement joins TRBV2 to TRBJ1-1; D is possibly TRBD1 (5 bases). The CDR3 totals 15 residues. Germline V gene lookup returns CDR1 SNHLY and CDR2 FYNNEI. Trimming left V 6 bases short and J 1 base short, with 15 bases between.

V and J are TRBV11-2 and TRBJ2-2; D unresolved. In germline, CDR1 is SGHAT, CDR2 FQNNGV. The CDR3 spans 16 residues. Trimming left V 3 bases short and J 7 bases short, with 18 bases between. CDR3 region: CASSLPGSGFLGELFF. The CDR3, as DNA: TGTGCCAGCAGCTTGCCAGGTTCTGGATTTCTCGGGGAGCTGTTTTTT.

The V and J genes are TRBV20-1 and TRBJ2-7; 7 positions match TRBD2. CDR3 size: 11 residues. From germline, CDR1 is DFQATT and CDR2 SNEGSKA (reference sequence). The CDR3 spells CGGTNSYEQYF. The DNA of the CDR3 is TGCGGGGGGACTAACTCCTACGAGCAGTACTTC.

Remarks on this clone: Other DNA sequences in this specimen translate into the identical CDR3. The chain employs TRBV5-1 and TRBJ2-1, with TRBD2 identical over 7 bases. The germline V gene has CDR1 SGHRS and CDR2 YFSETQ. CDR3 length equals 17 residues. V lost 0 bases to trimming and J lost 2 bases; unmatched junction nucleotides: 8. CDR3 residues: CASSLAGTGGTYNEQFF. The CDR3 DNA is TGCGCCAGCAGCTTGGCCGGAACGGGGGGAACCTACAATGAGCAGTTCTTC.

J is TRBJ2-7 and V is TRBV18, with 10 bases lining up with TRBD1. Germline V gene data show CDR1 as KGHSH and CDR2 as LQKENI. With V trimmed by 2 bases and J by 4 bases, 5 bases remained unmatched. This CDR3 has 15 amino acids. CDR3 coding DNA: TGTGCCAGCTCACCATCCGGGACAGGGGTTTACGAGCAGTACGTC. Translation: CASSPSGTGVYEQYV.

The CDR3: CASSLTYGGFTGELFF. DNA for the CDR3: TGTGCCAGCAGCTTAACCTACGGCGGATTCACCGGGGAGCTGTTTTTT. The V and J genes are TRBV11-2 and TRBJ2-2, with D unclear. The CDR3 is made up of 16 amino acids. Trimming shortened V by 2 bases and J by 4 bases, and 14 bases separated the two germline ends. CDR1 and CDR2 (germline): SGHAT, FQNNGV.

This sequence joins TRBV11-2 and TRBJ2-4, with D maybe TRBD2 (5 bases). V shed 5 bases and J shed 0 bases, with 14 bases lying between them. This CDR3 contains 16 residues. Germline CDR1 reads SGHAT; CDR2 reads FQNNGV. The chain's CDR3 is CASSPASGIAKNIQYF. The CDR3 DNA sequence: TGTGCCAGCAGCCCAGCTTCGGGAATAGCCAAAAACATTCAGTACTTC.

The CDR3 protein is CASSEIRNQPQHF. In DNA, the CDR3 is TGTGCCAGCAGTGAAATTAGAAATCAGCCCCAGCATTTT. The chain combines TRBV2 with TRBJ1-5; D is unclear. Germline values: CDR1 SNHLY, CDR2 FYNNEI. The CDR3 is 13 amino acids. With 2 bases removed from V and 4 bases from J, the gap between germline ends came to 6 bases.

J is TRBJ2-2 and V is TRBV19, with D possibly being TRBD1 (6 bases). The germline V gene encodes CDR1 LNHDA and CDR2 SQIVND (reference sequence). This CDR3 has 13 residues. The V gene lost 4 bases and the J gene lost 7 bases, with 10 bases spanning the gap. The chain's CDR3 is CASSTGEIGELFF. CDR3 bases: TGTGCCAGTAGTACAGGGGAAATCGGGGAGCTGTTTTTT.

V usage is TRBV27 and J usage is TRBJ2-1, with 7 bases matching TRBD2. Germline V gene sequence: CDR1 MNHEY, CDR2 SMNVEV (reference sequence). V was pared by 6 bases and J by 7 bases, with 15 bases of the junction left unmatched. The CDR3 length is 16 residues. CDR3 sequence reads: CASRPLAAAEVNEQFF. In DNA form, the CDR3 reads TGTGCCAGCAGACCCCTAGCGGCGGCAGAAGTTAATGAGCAGTTCTTC.

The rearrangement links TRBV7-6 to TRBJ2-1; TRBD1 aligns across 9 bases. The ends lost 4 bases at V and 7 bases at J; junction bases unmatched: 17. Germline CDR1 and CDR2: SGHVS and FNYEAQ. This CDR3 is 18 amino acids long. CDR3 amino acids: CASSSPTTGGRVVNEQFF. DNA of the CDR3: TGTGCCAGCAGCTCCCCTACCACAGGGGGCCGGGTGGTTAATGAGCAGTTCTTC.

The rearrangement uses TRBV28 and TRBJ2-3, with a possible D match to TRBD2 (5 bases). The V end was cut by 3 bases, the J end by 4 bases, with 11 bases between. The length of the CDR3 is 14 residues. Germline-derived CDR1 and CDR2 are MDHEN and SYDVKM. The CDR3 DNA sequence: TGTGCCAGCAGTTTCCAGGCGGAGGCAGATACGCAGTATTTT. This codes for CASSFQAEADTQYF.

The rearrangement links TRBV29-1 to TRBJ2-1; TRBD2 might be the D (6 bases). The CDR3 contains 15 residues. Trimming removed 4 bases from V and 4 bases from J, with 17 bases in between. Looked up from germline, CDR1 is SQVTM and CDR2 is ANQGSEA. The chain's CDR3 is CSVVGGSGVYNEQFF. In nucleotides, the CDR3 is TGCAGCGTTGTTGGCGGGTCGGGGGTGTACAATGAGCAGTTCTTC.